The source of this T cell receptor (beta chain) is a study of OX40 agonist ivuxolimab in advanced cancers. For the study at large: A mean age of about 59 years, range about 23 to 80, was recorded, and 80% to 90% were male. Patients with prior anti-PD-1, anti-PD-L1 or anti-CTLA-4 therapy were eligible; approximately 40% had some.

Data came from immunoSEQ multiplex PCR; TCRdb stores just in-frame clones and leaves some out. The data show approximately 100,000 clones, with about 85% seen just once and approximately 4.2% held by the top ten. Notes on this clone: Its matching antigen is unknown.

General study results and limits: Near-lowest levels of clonal expansion characterized partial responders at 0.1-3.0 mg/kg.

CDR1 is MNHEY and CDR2 is SMNVEV in the germline V gene (reference sequence). CDR3 length equals 14 residues. Trimming took 5 bases from V and 8 from J, leaving 16 bases between them. The sample in question was CD4+ or CD8+ T cells sorted from blood, obtained in a trial of the OX40 agonist ivuxolimab. This receptor was taken from an adult with an advanced solid tumor such as melanoma, head and neck, liver or kidney cancer. J is TRBJ2-1 and V is TRBV27, with D perhaps TRBD2 (6 bases). The CDR3 DNA is TGTGCCAGCAGTCCCAAAACGGGAGCGTATGAGCAGTTCTTC. Its protein is CASSPKTGAYEQFF.